This T cell receptor beta chain was obtained from a study of control samples from healthy donors and cancer patients. Data came from immunoSEQ multiplex PCR; TCRdb stores just in-frame clones and leaves some out. The sample consists of some 130,000 clones, around 93% of them appearing once. Input material: blood. This receptor was taken from a woman between 45 and 60 years old in good health.

The CDR3 is CASSEVPGQGGTRGYEQYF. DNA of the CDR3: TGTGCCAGCAGTGAAGTCCCGGGACAGGGCGGTACGAGGGGCTACGAGCAGTACTTC. The chain links TRBV2 to TRBJ2-7; 9 nucleotides line up with TRBD1. V was clipped by 1 base and J by 3 bases; unmatched bases: 16. The CDR3 has 19 amino acids. The germline V gene encodes CDR1 SNHLY and CDR2 FYNNEI.